The clone carrying this TCR beta chain was counted only a few times. The CDR3 length is 13 residues. Trimming left V 1 base short and J 5 bases short, with 6 bases between. In germline, CDR1 is MNHEY, CDR2 SVGEGT. TCRdb re-called the RT-PCR reads with MiXCR, one entry per CDR3 protein. The table shows approximately 500,000 distinct CDR3 sequences, with around 25% occurring only once. These data originate in a study of response to subunit inactivated influenza vaccine. The same data also contributed to another study, on T cells expressing NK-cell markers. That report notes: In generating TCR beta cDNA, 5'RACE template switching with UMIs was used. The TCR beta repertoires originated in sorted CD3+CD56+NKG2C+, CD3+CD56+NKG2C- and CD3+CD56-NKG2C+ T cells. Serological testing identified most of the eight sequenced donors as HCMV-seropositive and one as seronegative. The authors applied an anti-gamma-delta TCR antibody in several experiments, and it restricted sorting to alpha-beta TCR T cells. Dominant NKG2C+ clonotypes were found to form about 1.0-8% of CD8+ T cells in a handful of donors.

The TCR sequence derives from a man over 45 who received an inactivated influenza vaccine. The sample was CD4+ T cells sorted from PBMCs, taken less than 13 days after vaccination. This chain connects TRBV6-2 or TRBV6-3 to TRBJ2-1; D call uncertain. The CDR3 spells CASSYFGNNEQFF. The DNA of the CDR3 is TGTGCCAGCAGTTACTTTGGCAACAATGAGCAGTTCTTC.